This T cell receptor (beta chain) is drawn from a study of cytomegalovirus exposure and HLA in healthy donors. Looked up from germline, CDR1 is MDHEN and CDR2 is SYDVKM. The CDR3 has 13 residues. V lost 10 bases and J 11 bases, leaving 23 bases between the germline ends. Repertoires were generated with immunoSEQ multiplex PCR, while TCRdb's copy carries only in-frame clones and drops some. The sample includes approximately 54,000 clones, around 90% of them seen just once. The J gene is TRBJ1-1, the V gene TRBV28; the D gene is possibly TRBD1 (5 bases). This TCR was sampled from a woman younger than 30 in good health and CMV-seropositive. Specimen: PBMCs. The CDR3 reads CAIGRSQGPKAFF. In DNA form, the CDR3 reads TGTGCCATCGGGAGGAGTCAGGGACCTAAGGCTTTCTTT.